Sequencing of this T cell receptor (beta chain) was carried out in a study of vaccination and CD4 T cells after COVID-19 (dated 2022 in TCRdb). Context from the whole study: Every convalescent patient had a positive nasal swab PCR test for SARS-CoV-2, with mild disease in nine or ten patients and severe disease in one. The convalescent cohort included six males and four females, with two Hispanic individuals, seven Caucasians, two Asians and one multiracial person. Participants received two doses of either the Pfizer-BioNTech BNT162b2 vaccine (n=8) or the Moderna mRNA-1273 vaccine (n=2). Post-COVID blood samples were collected from convalescent patients a median of about 92 days after diagnosis, with a range of about 30 to 180 days. Post-vaccine blood samples were obtained a median of about 70 days after the second vaccine dose, with a range of roughly 13 to 250 days. Overlapping spike peptide pools from SARS-CoV-2 and from the common cold coronaviruses HCoV-NL63, HCoV-OC43 and HCoV-229E were used as culture stimuli. As controls, cultures received a CEFX viral epitope pool (the positive control), an HIV-1 Nef peptide pool (the negative control), or no peptide at all. In 10 COVID-19 convalescent patients and several infection-naive healthy vaccine recipients, the spike-specific CD4+ TCR repertoire before mRNA vaccination was compared with the repertoire after mRNA vaccination. General findings and caveats noted by the study authors: Among the post-vaccine SARS-CoV-2-reactive clones in convalescent patients, a median approximately 90% showed up only after vaccination, which suggests vaccine-specific priming. The study included relatively few convalescent patients and did not analyze early timepoints after natural infection. Although the median number of SARS-CoV-2-reactive clonotypes went up from fewer than 25 after infection to 35 to 40 after vaccination, the increase was not significant. Nearly all vaccine-specific clones in convalescent patients (304 of 307) were mono-reactive for SARS-CoV-2 spike rather than cross-reactive with common cold coronaviruses.

The cysteine opens and the phenylalanine closes a CDR3 of 13 amino acids. Only the CDR3 region is kept as DNA, spanning 39 bases read in frame from base 1. V is cut by 3 bases and J by 0 bases, and the space between the germline ends is 3 bases. The germline V gene (reference sequence) sets CDR1 to SEHNR and CDR2 to FQNEAQ. The label giving this sample's treatment or condition can be read as: roughly 10-day PBMC culture with coronavirus spike peptide pools or control peptides (ViraFEST assay). The ViraFEST assay, used in the study, expanded antigen-specific T cells with peptide pools and then identified the expanded clonotypes through TCR sequencing. The convalescent patients' positive SARS-CoV-2 PCR tests fell between March and December 2020, which was before the Alpha, Beta and Delta variants emerged in the United States. About 2 million PBMCs per well were cultured in IMDM with roughly 5% human AB serum and roughly 9.3 IU/ml IL-2, plus 10 ug/ml peptide pools. Half of the culture medium was replaced with fresh IL-2-containing medium on days 3 and 7. After approximately 10 days of culture, CD4+ T cells were isolated by negative selection using the EasySep CD4+ T cell isolation kit. Ficoll-Paque Plus gradient centrifugation was used to isolate PBMCs from whole blood, and the isolated PBMCs were then either used fresh or cryopreserved at -140C. In general, triplicate wells were set up for every culture condition.

About this clonotype itself: The antigen it recognizes is unknown. No base quality information exists; no much larger clone differs at one position.

Receptor amplification or capture employed PCR. At the Johns Hopkins FTIC core, DNA from the cultured CD4+ T cells underwent TCR sequencing with the Oncomine TCR Beta short-read assay. The QIAamp micro DNA kit was used to extract genomic DNA from the cultured CD4+ T cells. Oncomine TCR Beta libraries from cultured CD4+ T cells were pooled using unique dual indexes and sequenced on an Illumina iSeq 100. In the source study's methods: Non-productive sequences were removed, and CDR3s not starting with C, not ending with F or W, or shorter than 7 amino acids were discarded. Antigen-specific clonotypes were identified using the MANAFEST web application through comparison of peptide-stimulated wells with reference and other culture wells. To be called positive, a clone needed an FDR below 0.05, an odds ratio above 5, and a productive frequency above 0.1% in at least two of three replicate wells. A clonotype was classed as cross-reactive if the clonotype showed significant expansion both in SARS-CoV-2 spike wells and in at least one common cold coronavirus spike condition. CDR3 homology was assessed with Levenshtein distances (stringdist) and unrooted phylogenetic trees (ape) in R version 3.6.1. TCRdb redid the processing of the public reads, applying fastp at Q25 and MiXCR, and retained in-frame beta chains. Entries are consolidated by CDR3 protein sequence, retaining the most common genes and DNA. What appears here as the V and J calls and clone size reflects TCRdb's work, not the paper's. This sample has approximately 3,600 distinct CDR3 sequences in its table, and roughly a third of those were observed once. Approximately 28% of the sample lies in the top ten.

The receptor comes from a human donor who had recovered from COVID-19. Sequencing was performed on CD4+ T cells from blood, cultured in vitro. Recombination linked TRBV7-9 to TRBJ1-3, with the D gene not confidently named. This receptor carries the CDR3 CASSLSSGNTIYF. DNA sequence: TGTGCCAGCAGCTTGAGCTCTGGAAACACCATATATTTT. The entire variable domain, with the stretches around the CDR3 drawn from the reference TRBV7-9 and TRBJ1-3 proteins, is DTGVSQNPRHKITKRGQNVTFRCDPISEHNRLYWYRQTLGQGPEFLTYFQNEAQLEKSRLLSDRFSAERPKGSFSTLEIQRTEQGDSAMYLCASSLSSGNTIYFGEGSWLTVV.